A selection of T cell receptor beta chains follows, all from one sample in a study of blood T cell repertoires in COVID-19. Profiling relied on immunoSEQ multiplex PCR, and the TCRdb table lists in-frame clones only, not all of them. The data contain 300,000 or so clones, approximately 88% of them singletons. The sequencing input was peripheral blood. These receptors were obtained from a woman younger than 45 who had recovered from COVID-19. Both conserved end residues are part of each CDR3. The order of the fields is V gene, D gene, clone size, CDR3 length, J gene, CDR3 DNA, CDR3 protein. The D gene is left open where the match is weak. Clone size is shown for a subset of rows, as once, few, many or a class of expanded clone.

v_gene: TRBV2
d_gene: .
abundance: .
len: 14
j_gene: TRBJ1-1
CDR3nt: TGTGCCAGCAGGCCCGGTAGAATGAACACTGAAGCTTTCTTT
CDR3aa: CASRPGRMNTEAFF

v_gene: TRBV18
d_gene: TRBD2
abundance: .
len: 16
j_gene: TRBJ2-7
CDR3nt: TGTGCCAGCTCACCACCCACTAGCGGGTACTCCTACGAGCAGTACTTC
CDR3aa: CASSPPTSGYSYEQYF

v_gene: TRBV6-5
d_gene: .
abundance: few
len: 16
j_gene: TRBJ2-7
CDR3nt: TGTGCCAGCAGTTACTCCCCCCAAAGCACCCTCTACGAGCAGTACTTC
CDR3aa: CASSYSPQSTLYEQYF

v_gene: TRBV4-1
d_gene: TRBD2
abundance: .
len: 15
j_gene: TRBJ2-3
CDR3nt: TGCGCCAGCAGCCAAGCGGGGGGGCGGGCAGATACGCAGTATTTT
CDR3aa: CASSQAGGRADTQYF

v_gene: TRBV4-1
d_gene: TRBD2
abundance: .
len: 16
j_gene: TRBJ2-3
CDR3nt: TGCGCCAGCAGCCACCTAGCGGGACCGCCGCCAGATACGCAGTATTTT
CDR3aa: CASSHLAGPPPDTQYF

v_gene: TRBV18
d_gene: TRBD2
abundance: .
len: 15
j_gene: TRBJ2-1
CDR3nt: TGTGCCAGCTCAGGACTAGCGGGCAGCCACAATGAGCAGTTCTTC
CDR3aa: CASSGLAGSHNEQFF

v_gene: TRBV2
d_gene: TRBD1
abundance: .
len: 16
j_gene: TRBJ1-5
CDR3nt: TGTGCCAGCAGTGAACGGACAGGCGGAAGCAATCAGCCCCAGCATTTT
CDR3aa: CASSERTGGSNQPQHF

v_gene: TRBV5-1
d_gene: TRBD2
abundance: .
len: 14
j_gene: TRBJ2-5
CDR3nt: TGCGCCAGCAGCTTGAGCGGGGGCCAAGAGACCCAGTACTTC
CDR3aa: CASSLSGGQETQYF

v_gene: TRBV5-8
d_gene: TRBD2
abundance: .
len: 18
j_gene: TRBJ2-5
CDR3nt: TGTGCCAGCAGCCCCGGGACTAGCGGGGGAGTATACCAAGAGACCCAGTACTTC
CDR3aa: CASSPGTSGGVYQETQYF

v_gene: TRBV7-2
d_gene: TRBD1
abundance: .
len: 15
j_gene: TRBJ1-2
CDR3nt: TGTGCCAGCAGCTTTCGGGCGGGACAGGGTGCGGGCTACACCTTC
CDR3aa: CASSFRAGQGAGYTF

v_gene: TRBV7-9
d_gene: .
abundance: .
len: 12
j_gene: TRBJ2-5
CDR3nt: TGTGCCAGCAGCTTATATCAAGAGACCCAGTACTTC
CDR3aa: CASSLYQETQYF

v_gene: TRBV7-5
d_gene: .
abundance: once
len: 14
j_gene: TRBJ2-7
CDR3nt: TGTGCCAGAAGCTCTGCGCGGGGATCGGGGGAGCAGTACTTC
CDR3aa: CARSSARGSGEQYF

v_gene: TRBV4-2
d_gene: TRBD2
abundance: .
len: 15
j_gene: TRBJ2-5
CDR3nt: TGTGCCAGCAGCCAAGATCGCGGGGGATCAGAGACCCAGTACTTC
CDR3aa: CASSQDRGGSETQYF

v_gene: TRBV4-2
d_gene: .
abundance: .
len: 16
j_gene: TRBJ1-6
CDR3nt: TGTGCCAGCAGCCACGCGGGTAGGCATTATAATTCACCCCTCCACTTT
CDR3aa: CASSHAGRHYNSPLHF

v_gene: TRBV2
d_gene: .
abundance: once
len: 17
j_gene: TRBJ1-1
CDR3nt: TGTGCCAGCAGTGCCCAGGGTTTGTTCTCTTTAAACACTGAAGCTTTCTTT
CDR3aa: CASSAQGLFSLNTEAFF

v_gene: TRBV5-1
d_gene: .
abundance: .
len: 14
j_gene: TRBJ2-3
CDR3nt: TGCGCCAGCAGCGTAAGAGGACTCGGAGATACGCAGTATTTT
CDR3aa: CASSVRGLGDTQYF

v_gene: TRBV5-4
d_gene: TRBD1
abundance: .
len: 14
j_gene: TRBJ1-1
CDR3nt: TGTGCCAGCAGTAGACAGGGGGGTTTGTCTGAAGCTTTCTTT
CDR3aa: CASSRQGGLSEAFF

v_gene: TRBV19
d_gene: .
abundance: .
len: 15
j_gene: TRBJ2-1
CDR3nt: TGTGCCAGTAGAACCGGGACATTGACCTACAATGAGCAGTTCTTC
CDR3aa: CASRTGTLTYNEQFF

v_gene: TRBV6-2/TRBV6-3
d_gene: .
abundance: .
len: 17
j_gene: TRBJ2-2
CDR3nt: TGTGCCAGCAGTTACCACCCGGGGATCCCTAACACCGGGGAGCTGTTTTTT
CDR3aa: CASSYHPGIPNTGELFF

v_gene: TRBV11-2
d_gene: TRBD2
abundance: .
len: 18
j_gene: TRBJ2-5
CDR3nt: TGTGCCAGCAGCTTAGATGGCGGGGCTAGCGGGGGGGAGGAGACCCAGTACTTC
CDR3aa: CASSLDGGASGGEETQYF

v_gene: TRBV7-9
d_gene: .
abundance: .
len: 16
j_gene: TRBJ1-2
CDR3nt: TGTGCCAGCAGCTCCTCAAGTGCGCAAGCTAACTATGGCTACACCTTC
CDR3aa: CASSSSSAQANYGYTF

v_gene: TRBV4-1
d_gene: .
abundance: .
len: 14
j_gene: TRBJ2-1
CDR3nt: TGCGCCAGCAGCCAAGTGCAGGGTGCCAACGAGCAGTTCTTC
CDR3aa: CASSQVQGANEQFF

v_gene: TRBV7-3
d_gene: .
abundance: .
len: 15
j_gene: TRBJ2-3
CDR3nt: TGTGCCAGCAGCTTAACGGGGGGAGGAGCAGATACGCAGTATTTT
CDR3aa: CASSLTGGGADTQYF

v_gene: TRBV19
d_gene: .
abundance: .
len: 16
j_gene: TRBJ2-5
CDR3nt: TGTGCCAGTAGTAAAAACCCGGGGCGGGGAGGAGAGACCCAGTACTTC
CDR3aa: CASSKNPGRGGETQYF

v_gene: TRBV9
d_gene: .
abundance: once
len: 16
j_gene: TRBJ1-1
CDR3nt: TGTGCCAGCAGCGTAGACCCGGGACACCAGGGGACTGAAGCTTTCTTT
CDR3aa: CASSVDPGHQGTEAFF

v_gene: TRBV12-3/TRBV12-4
d_gene: .
abundance: few
len: 13
j_gene: TRBJ2-2
CDR3nt: TGTGCCAGCAGTTTTACCGGAGCCGGGGAGCTGTTTTTT
CDR3aa: CASSFTGAGELFF

v_gene: TRBV7-9
d_gene: TRBD2
abundance: .
len: 17
j_gene: TRBJ2-5
CDR3nt: TGTGCCAGCAGCTTAGCCGAACTAGCGGGGGGAGGAGAGACCCAGTACTTC
CDR3aa: CASSLAELAGGGETQYF

v_gene: TRBV11-2
d_gene: TRBD2
abundance: .
len: 19
j_gene: TRBJ2-5
CDR3nt: TGTGCCAGCAGCTTAGGTCTAGTCCTAGCGGGGGGGCGATCGGAGACCCAGTACTTC
CDR3aa: CASSLGLVLAGGRSETQYF

v_gene: TRBV11-1
d_gene: .
abundance: once
len: 13
j_gene: TRBJ1-2
CDR3nt: TGTGCCAGCAGCTTTCGGGGAACATATGGCTACACCTTC
CDR3aa: CASSFRGTYGYTF

v_gene: TRBV7-9
d_gene: TRBD1
abundance: .
len: 14
j_gene: TRBJ1-2
CDR3nt: TGTGCCAGCAGCTCGACAGGGGAAGCATATGGCTACACCTTC
CDR3aa: CASSSTGEAYGYTF

v_gene: TRBV3-1/TRBV3-2
d_gene: .
abundance: .
len: 13
j_gene: TRBJ1-2
CDR3nt: TGTGCCAGCAGCCAACTGCGGGAGGTTAGCTACACCTTC
CDR3aa: CASSQLREVSYTF

v_gene: TRBV5-4
d_gene: TRBD1
abundance: once
len: 13
j_gene: TRBJ1-2
CDR3nt: TGTGCCAGCAGCACACCGGGACAGGGAGTGCGTACCTTC
CDR3aa: CASSTPGQGVRTF